This entry describes one TCR beta chain. Its target is unknown. TCRdb processed the 5' RACE reads again and assigns one entry to each CDR3 protein, with no DNA. The sample holds approximately 380,000 distinct CDR3 sequences. The sample is drawn from a study of T cells expressing NK-cell markers. Study observations and caveats: These clonotypes also led the CD3+CD56-NKG2C+ fraction in a few donors.

The CDR3 runs 15 residues. Germline lookup yields CDR1 SGHKS and CDR2 YYEKEE (reference sequence). Sequencing was done on a sample of blood T cells: a sorted CD56 or NKG2C T cell subset, CD4+ or CD8+ T cells, or bulk PBMC T cells (not recorded which). This sequence joins TRBV5-5 and TRBJ2-2; TCRdb indicates TRBD1, and absent DNA this call remains unverified. The sequence derives from a man aged 18-70 years in good health. Here the CDR3 reads CASSLGPGDTGELFF. The whole variable domain, filled in from reference TRBV5-5 and TRBJ2-2, reads DAGVTQSPTHLIKTRGQQVTLRCSPISGHKSVSWYQQVLGQGPQFIFQYYEKEERGRGNFPDRFSARQFPNYSSELNVNALLLGDSALYLCASSLGPGDTGELFFGEGSRLTVL.